The entry that follows covers one T cell receptor (beta chain) sequence. What it binds is unknown. This CDR3 has 15 residues. Trimming cost V 6 bases and J 6 bases, with 19 bases left between them. CDR1 and CDR2 from the germline V gene are ENHRY and SYGVKD. This sample stems from a study of tumor-infiltrating lymphocytes in localized non-small cell lung cancer. On the study more broadly: Resected tumor was paired with non-adjacent uninvolved lung from the same patient.

Findings and caveats of the study: Tumor T-cell fraction was not associated with recurrence-free survival. Technical variation could not be separated from intratumor heterogeneity here.

This table comes from immunoSEQ multiplex PCR, and its TCRdb copy is limited to in-frame clones, with some not included. Seen here are 10,000 to 15,000 clones, about 66% observed once, and the top ten hold 7%. The V gene is TRBV10-3, the J gene TRBJ2-3; D is possibly TRBD1 (5 bases). The clonotype originates from a human donor with non-small cell lung cancer. The material sequenced was lung tumor tissue. CDR3 sequence (DNA): TGTGCCATCAGCACAGGACCAAGGGGAACCGATACGCAGTATTTT. It encodes CAISTGPRGTDTQYF.